This paragraph reports one T cell receptor (beta chain). This sample was included in a study of T cell changes during pregnancy in multiple sclerosis. Germline CDR1 SGDLS, CDR2 YYNGEE. With 2 bases removed from V and 4 bases from J, the gap between germline ends came to 8 bases. The CDR3 loop spans 13 amino acids. Data came from immunoSEQ multiplex PCR; TCRdb stores just in-frame clones and leaves some out. The sample holds under 55,000 clones; 85% to 95% are singletons and the top ten take 0.61%. This sequence originates from a female donor in good health, enrolled as a control in a pregnancy study. The V gene is TRBV9, the J gene TRBJ2-3; D possibly corresponds to TRBD1 (5 bases). Sample: CD4+ T cells from peripheral blood mononuclear cells, taken after pregnancy. This CDR3 reads CASSVQGSDTQYF. In DNA form, the CDR3 reads TGTGCCAGCAGCGTTCAGGGTTCAGATACGCAGTATTTT.